This T cell receptor (beta chain) is from a study of blood T cell repertoires in COVID-19. Germline V gene sequence: CDR1 GTSNPN, CDR2 SVGIG (reference sequence). The CDR3 is made up of 15 amino acids. Trimming shortened V by 0 bases and J by 3 bases, and 13 bases separated the two germline ends. The repertoire was sequenced with immunoSEQ multiplex PCR; TCRdb's copy has only in-frame clones and lacks some. Of some 320,000 clones listed, 70% to 90% are singletons. The specimen sequenced was peripheral blood. The TCR comes from a human donor in a cohort sampled during active COVID-19. V and J are TRBV30 and TRBJ2-3; weak D call: TRBD2 (6 bases). CDR3 in amino acids: CAWSVRPGRTDTQYF. The DNA of the CDR3 is TGTGCCTGGAGTGTACGCCCGGGGAGGACAGATACGCAGTATTTT.